Following are 11 T cell receptor beta chains from one sample sequenced in a study of naive and memory T cell subsets. An equimolar mix of two oligonucleotides served as the beta constant-region primer for TRBC1 and TRBC2. Nested alpha and beta constant-region primers with the SP2 primer drove four PCR rounds on ligated cDNA. TCRdb called the UMI-ligation and nested PCR reads again in MiXCR, with one record for every CDR3 protein. The sample gives 7,000 to 9,000 distinct CDR3 sequences, less than 35% of which show up once; 59% is in the top ten. The sample comprised CD8+ TEMRA cells from blood. The subset was: effector memory re-expressing CD45RA, CD45RA+ CD27-. All receptors derive from a human donor in good health.

This clonotype showed up just a few times. V usage is TRBV3-1 and J usage is TRBJ2-7; D is undetermined. The CDR3 spans 13 residues. Germline V gene data show CDR1 as LGHDT and CDR2 as YNNKEL (reference sequence). V was pared by 4 bases and J by 4 bases, with 11 bases between. The CDR3 here is CASSPFLGYEQYF. DNA of the CDR3: TGTGCCAGCAGCCCCTTTTTGGGGTACGAGCAGTACTTC.

The chain carries TRBV13 and TRBJ2-5, with TRBD2 as a possible D gene (5 bases). Germline loops: CDR1 PRHDT, CDR2 FYEKMQ (reference sequence). The CDR3 runs to 15 residues. Trimming removed 6 bases from V and 1 base from J, with 15 bases in between. Here the CDR3 DNA reads TGTGCCAGCAGTTCATTTACTGGGAGCCAAGAGACCCAGTACTTC. Protein: CASSSFTGSQETQYF. The complete variable domain, with remaining parts taken from reference TRBV13 and TRBJ2-5, reads AAGVIQSPRHLIKEKRETATLKCYPIPRHDTVYWYQQGPGQDPQFLISFYEKMQSDKGSIPDRFSAQQFSDYHSELNMSSLELGDSALYFCASSSFTGSQETQYFGPGTRLLVL.

This clonotype has ten or more counts. The gene calls are TRBV5-4 and TRBJ1-6, with D tentatively TRBD1 (5 bases). CDR1 is SGHNT and CDR2 is YYREEE in the germline V gene (reference sequence). The germline V and J ends were trimmed by 2 bases and 5 bases, with 14 bases remaining between them. This CDR3 has 16 amino acids. CDR3 sequence: CASSFAPAGHNSPLHF. The CDR3 bases are TGTGCCAGCAGCTTCGCGCCCGCAGGGCATAATTCACCCCTCCACTTT.

The V and J genes are TRBV7-9 and TRBJ2-7, with no clear D. The CDR3 loop spans 13 amino acids. Germline assignment: CDR1 SEHNR and CDR2 FQNEAQ (reference sequence). V lost 1 base to trimming and J lost 2 bases, with 6 bases between them. CDR3 sequence reads: CASSLVGAYEQYF. CDR3 bases: TGTGCCAGCAGCTTAGTTGGCGCCTACGAGCAGTACTTC.

This clonotype was seen a few times. The rearrangement links TRBV19 to TRBJ1-6, with TRBD1 matching over 12 bases. V was pared by 5 bases and J by 10 bases, with 12 bases of the junction left unmatched. Germline V gene data show CDR1 as LNHDA and CDR2 as SQIVND (reference sequence). The CDR3 extends over 17 amino acids. The CDR3 loop is CASSPRDRGLSGSPLHF. The CDR3 DNA follows: TGTGCCAGTAGTCCACGGGACAGGGGGCTGTCGGGGTCACCCCTCCACTTT.

V is TRBV7-8 and J is TRBJ2-7; possible D gene TRBD1, 6 bases. Trimming took 5 bases from V and 0 from J, leaving 14 bases between them. The CDR3 is 15 residues long. Germline CDR1 and CDR2: SGHVS and FQNEAQ. CDR3 DNA: TGTGCCAGCAGCCGACGACAGGCGCTCTCCTACGAGCAGTACTTC. It is translated as CASSRRQALSYEQYF.

This chain joins TRBV29-1 and TRBJ2-1, with a possible D match to TRBD1 (6 bases). This CDR3 is 11 amino acids long. V lost 6 bases and J 12 bases, leaving 15 bases between the germline ends. In germline, CDR1 is SQVTM, CDR2 ANQGSEA. This chain's CDR3 is CSVNPRGGQFF. The CDR3 DNA reads TGCAGCGTGAACCCGAGAGGGGGGCAGTTCTTC.

This clonotype was counted only a few times. The chain uses TRBV20-1 and TRBJ1-1; no definite D call. The V gene lost 3 bases and the J gene lost 3 bases, with 8 bases spanning the gap. Germline lookup yields CDR1 DFQATT and CDR2 SNEGSKA (reference sequence). The CDR3 extends over 12 amino acids. The CDR3 reads CSARGRDTEAFF. DNA for the CDR3: TGCAGTGCTAGGGGAAGGGACACTGAAGCTTTCTTT.

The chain recombines TRBV19 with TRBJ1-1, with 7 bases that match TRBD1. After removal of 8 bases from V and 2 bases from J, the junction contained 8 bases not matched to a gene. Per germline, CDR1 LNHDA and CDR2 SQIVND (reference sequence). The CDR3 is 14 amino acids. DNA for the CDR3: TGTGCCAGTCGACAGGGCTCGGGTAACACTGAAGCTTTCTTT. This encodes CASRQGSGNTEAFF. The full variable domain, in which reference TRBV19 and TRBJ1-1 provide the parts outside the CDR3, is DGGITQSPKYLFRKEGQNVTLSCEQNLNHDAMYWYRQDPGQGLRLIYYSQIVNDFQKGDIAEGYSVSREKKESFPLTVTSAQKNPTAFYLCASRQGSGNTEAFFGQGTRLTVV.

The chain joins TRBV15 to TRBJ2-1; D not resolved. This CDR3 comprises 14 residues. The V gene lost 0 bases and the J gene lost 5 bases, with 8 bases spanning the gap. Germline assignment: CDR1 LNHNV and CDR2 YYDKDF (reference sequence). CDR3 sequence reads: CATSREGFDNEQFF. CDR3 DNA sequence: TGTGCCACCAGCAGAGAAGGGTTTGACAATGAGCAGTTCTTC. Using reference TRBV15 and TRBJ2-1 for the parts outside the CDR3, the full variable domain is DAMVIQNPRYQVTQFGKPVTLSCSQTLNHNVMYWYQQKSSQAPKLLFHYYDKDFNNEADTPDNFQSRRPNTSFCFLDIRSPGLGDTAMYLCATSREGFDNEQFFGPGTRLTVL.

This clonotype was recorded a few times. The chain is built from TRBV6-6 and TRBJ2-5, with D possibly TRBD1 on 5 matching bases. Germline-derived CDR1 and CDR2 are MNHNY and SVGAGI (reference sequence). CDR3 length: 12 amino acids. V lost 5 bases, J lost 1 base, and 5 bases lay in between. The CDR3 region has the DNA TGTGCCAGCAGTGACAGCCAAGAGACCCAGTACTTC. This sequence encodes CASSDSQETQYF.